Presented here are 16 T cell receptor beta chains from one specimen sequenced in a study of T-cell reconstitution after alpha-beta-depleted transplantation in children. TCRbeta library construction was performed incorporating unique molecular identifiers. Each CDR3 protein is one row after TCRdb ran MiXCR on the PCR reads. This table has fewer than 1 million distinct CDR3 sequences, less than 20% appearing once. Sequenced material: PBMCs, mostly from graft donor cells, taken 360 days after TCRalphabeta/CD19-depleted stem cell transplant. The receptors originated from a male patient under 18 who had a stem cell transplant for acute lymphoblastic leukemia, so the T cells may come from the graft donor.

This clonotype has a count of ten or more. CDR3 DNA: TGCAGTGCTAGAGGTCTCGGGAGTCGGTTGGAGACCCAGTACTTC. Protein sequence: CSARGLGSRLETQYF. The chain uses TRBV20-1 and TRBJ2-5; a weak D match, TRBD2 (6 bases). There are 15 residues in the CDR3. V was pared by 1 base and J by 5 bases, with 17 bases between. Germline CDR1 DFQATT, CDR2 SNEGSKA (reference sequence).

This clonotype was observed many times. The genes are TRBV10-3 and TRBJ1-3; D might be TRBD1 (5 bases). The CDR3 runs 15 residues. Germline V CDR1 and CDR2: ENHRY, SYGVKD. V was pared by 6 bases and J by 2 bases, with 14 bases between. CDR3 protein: CAIRGQVLPGNTIYF. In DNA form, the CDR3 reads TGTGCCATCAGGGGGCAGGTTCTACCTGGAAACACCATATATTTT.

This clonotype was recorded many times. CDR3 sequence reads: CASSPGLDYEQYF. In nucleotides, the CDR3 is TGTGCCAGCAGCCCTGGACTAGACTACGAGCAGTACTTC. The chain uses TRBV7-6 and TRBJ2-7; TRBD2 matches at 7 bases. This CDR3 spans 13 amino acids. Germline loops: CDR1 SGHVS, CDR2 FNYEAQ. With 5 bases clipped from V and 3 bases from J, the junction kept 4 bases outside the gene matches.

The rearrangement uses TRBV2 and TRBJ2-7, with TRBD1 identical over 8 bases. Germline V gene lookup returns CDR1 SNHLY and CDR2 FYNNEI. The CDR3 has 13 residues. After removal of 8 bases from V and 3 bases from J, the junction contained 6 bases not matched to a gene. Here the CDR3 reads CASRGQDRYEQYF. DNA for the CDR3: TGTGCCAGCCGGGGACAGGACCGCTACGAGCAGTACTTC.

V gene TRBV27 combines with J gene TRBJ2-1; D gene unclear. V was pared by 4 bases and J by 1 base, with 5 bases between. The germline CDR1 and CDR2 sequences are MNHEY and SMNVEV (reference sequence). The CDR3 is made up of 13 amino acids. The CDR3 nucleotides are TGTGCCAGCAGTTCGAATTCCTACAATGAGCAGTTCTTC. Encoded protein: CASSSNSYNEQFF.

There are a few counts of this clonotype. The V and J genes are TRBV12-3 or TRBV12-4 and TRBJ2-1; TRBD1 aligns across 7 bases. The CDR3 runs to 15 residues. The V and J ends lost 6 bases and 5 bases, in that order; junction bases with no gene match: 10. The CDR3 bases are TGTGCCAGCAGACTTGGAGCAGGGGGACACAATGAGCAGTTCTTC. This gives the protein CASRLGAGGHNEQFF.

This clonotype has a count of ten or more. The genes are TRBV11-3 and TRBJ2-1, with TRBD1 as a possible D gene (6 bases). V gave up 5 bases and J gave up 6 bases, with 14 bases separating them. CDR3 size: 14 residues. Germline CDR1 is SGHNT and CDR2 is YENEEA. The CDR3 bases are TGTGCCAGCAGCCTACCCCCGACAGGCAATGAGCAGTTCTTC. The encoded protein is CASSLPPTGNEQFF.

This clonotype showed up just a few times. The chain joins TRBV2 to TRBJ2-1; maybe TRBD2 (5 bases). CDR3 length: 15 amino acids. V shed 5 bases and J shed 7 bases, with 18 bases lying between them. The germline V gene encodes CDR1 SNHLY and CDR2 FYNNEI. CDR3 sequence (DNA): TGTGCCAGCAGTCCAACTAGTTTCCCTCGGAATGAGCAGTTCTTC. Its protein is CASSPTSFPRNEQFF.

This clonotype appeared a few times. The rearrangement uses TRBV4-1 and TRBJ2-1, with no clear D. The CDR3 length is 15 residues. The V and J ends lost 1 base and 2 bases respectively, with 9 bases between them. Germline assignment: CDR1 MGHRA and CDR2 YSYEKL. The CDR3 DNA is TGCGCCAGCAGCCAAGGACGAGGTCCCTACAATGAGCAGTTCTTC. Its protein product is CASSQGRGPYNEQFF.

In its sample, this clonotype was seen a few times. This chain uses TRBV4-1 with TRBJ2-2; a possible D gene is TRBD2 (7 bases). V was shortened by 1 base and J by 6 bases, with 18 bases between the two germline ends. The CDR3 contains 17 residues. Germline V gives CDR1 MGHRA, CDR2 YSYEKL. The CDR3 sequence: CASSQGGGGPLAGELFF. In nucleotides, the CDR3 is TGCGCCAGCAGCCAAGGAGGGGGAGGGCCTCTTGCCGGGGAGCTGTTTTTT.

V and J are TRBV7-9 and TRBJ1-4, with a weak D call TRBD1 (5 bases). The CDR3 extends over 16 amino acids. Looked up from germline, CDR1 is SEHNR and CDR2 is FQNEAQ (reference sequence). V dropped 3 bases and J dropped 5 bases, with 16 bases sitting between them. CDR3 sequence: CASSFLGAGPNEKLFF. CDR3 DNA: TGTGCCAGCAGCTTTCTAGGAGCAGGGCCCAATGAAAAACTGTTTTTT. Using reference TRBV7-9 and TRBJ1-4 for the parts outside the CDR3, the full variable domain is DTGVSQNPRHKITKRGQNVTFRCDPISEHNRLYWYRQTLGQGPEFLTYFQNEAQLEKSRLLSDRFSAERPKGSFSTLEIQRTEQGDSAMYLCASSFLGAGPNEKLFFGSGTQLSVL.

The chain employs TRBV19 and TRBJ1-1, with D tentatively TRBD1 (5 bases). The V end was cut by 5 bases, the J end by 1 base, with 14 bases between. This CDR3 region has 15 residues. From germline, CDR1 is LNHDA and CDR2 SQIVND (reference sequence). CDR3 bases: TGTGCCAGTAGTTGGGGCGGCCCCGGGAACACTGAAGCTTTCTTT. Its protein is CASSWGGPGNTEAFF.

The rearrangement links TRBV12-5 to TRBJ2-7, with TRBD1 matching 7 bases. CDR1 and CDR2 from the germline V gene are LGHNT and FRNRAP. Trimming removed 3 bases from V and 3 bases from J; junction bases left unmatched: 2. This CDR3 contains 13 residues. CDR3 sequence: CASGFGTDYEQYF. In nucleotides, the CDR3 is TGTGCTAGTGGTTTTGGGACAGACTACGAGCAGTACTTC.

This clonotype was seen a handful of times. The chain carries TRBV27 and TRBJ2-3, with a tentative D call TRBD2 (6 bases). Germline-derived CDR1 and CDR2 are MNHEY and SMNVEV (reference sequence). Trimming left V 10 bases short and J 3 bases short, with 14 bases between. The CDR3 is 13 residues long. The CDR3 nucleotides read TGTGCCATTCCGGGACTCCCTACAGATACGCAGTATTTT. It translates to CAIPGLPTDTQYF.

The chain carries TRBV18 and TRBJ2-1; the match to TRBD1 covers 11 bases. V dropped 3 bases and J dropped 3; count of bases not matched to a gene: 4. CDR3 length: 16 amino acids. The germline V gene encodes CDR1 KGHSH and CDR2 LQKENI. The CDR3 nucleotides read TGTGCCAGCTCACCCGTGGACAGGGGGCACTACAATGAGCAGTTCTTC. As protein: CASSPVDRGHYNEQFF. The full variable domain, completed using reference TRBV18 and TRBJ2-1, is NAGVMQNPRHLVRRRGQEARLRCSPMKGHSHVYWYRQLPEEGLKFMVYLQKENIIDESGMPKERFSAEFPKEGPSILRIQQVVRGDSAAYFCASSPVDRGHYNEQFFGPGTRLTVL.

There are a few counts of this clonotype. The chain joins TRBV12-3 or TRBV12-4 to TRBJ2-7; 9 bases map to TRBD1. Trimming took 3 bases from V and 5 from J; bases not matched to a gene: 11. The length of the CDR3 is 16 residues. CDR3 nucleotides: TGTGCCAGCAGTTTCCTTCCGGGACAGGGTAACAACGAGCAGTACTTC. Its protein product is CASSFLPGQGNNEQYF.